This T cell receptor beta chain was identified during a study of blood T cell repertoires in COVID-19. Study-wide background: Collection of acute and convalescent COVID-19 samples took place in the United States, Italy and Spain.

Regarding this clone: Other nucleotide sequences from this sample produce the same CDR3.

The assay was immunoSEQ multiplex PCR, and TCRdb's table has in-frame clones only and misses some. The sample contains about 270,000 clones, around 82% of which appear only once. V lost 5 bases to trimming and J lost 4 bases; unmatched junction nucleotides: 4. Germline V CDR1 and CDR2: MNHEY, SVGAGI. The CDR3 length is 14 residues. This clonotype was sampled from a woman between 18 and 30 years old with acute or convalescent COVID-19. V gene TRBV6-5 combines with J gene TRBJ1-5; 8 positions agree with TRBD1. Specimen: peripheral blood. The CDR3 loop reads CASSLTGGNQPQHF. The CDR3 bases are TGTGCCAGCAGTCTTACAGGGGGAAATCAGCCCCAGCATTTT.